Listed below are T cell receptor beta chains from one sample, sequenced in a study of cytomegalovirus exposure and HLA in healthy donors. Profiling relied on immunoSEQ multiplex PCR, and the TCRdb table lists in-frame clones only, not all of them. The data hold 180,000 or so clones, with around nine tenths observed a single time. Sample: PBMCs. All receptors derive from a woman aged 25 to 39 in good health and CMV-seronegative. Both conserved end residues are part of each CDR3. A D gene is named only where the DNA matches it firmly. Some rows have no size entry. The others give once, few or many, or a class for an expanded clone.

NA	TRBD2	TRBV5-1	TRBJ2-2	TGCGCCAGCAGCTTGGAAGCGGGGGGGCAGTCGGCCGGGGAGCTGTTTTTT	CASSLEAGGQSAGELFF
NA	NA	TRBV7-6	TRBJ2-1	TGTGCCAGCAGCTACCTAAATGAGCAGTTCTTC	CASSYLNEQFF
once	NA	TRBV5-6	TRBJ1-1	TGTGCCAGCAGCCCTCCGCGCCTAGGTCGTTTGAACACTGAAGCTTTCTTT	CASSPPRLGRLNTEAFF
NA	TRBD1	TRBV29-1	TRBJ2-7	TGCAGCGTCCCCAGGGGGCCCTACGAGCAGTACTTC	CSVPRGPYEQYF
NA	NA	TRBV9	TRBJ1-5	TGTGCCAGCGGCGGGGGCCATCAGCCCCAGCATTTT	CASGGGHQPQHF
once	TRBD1	TRBV10-3	TRBJ1-2	TGTGCCGCCGGGAAAGGGACAGGGCTAATAGGGTATGGCTACACCTTC	CAAGKGTGLIGYGYTF
few	NA	TRBV19	TRBJ1-1	TGTGCCAGTATTCAGGGATACACTGAAGCTTTCTTT	CASIQGYTEAFF
NA	TRBD2	TRBV7-9	TRBJ2-2	TGTGCCAGCAGCCCTACTAGCGGAGCGAACACCGGGGAGCTGTTTTTT	CASSPTSGANTGELFF
NA	NA	TRBV29-1	TRBJ1-4	TGCAGCGTTGTAGGGGAGGATGAAAAACTGTTTTTT	CSVVGEDEKLFF
NA	NA	TRBV5-1	TRBJ2-2	TGCGCCAGCAGCTTCATCGTCGGGGCCGGGGAGCTGTTTTTT	CASSFIVGAGELFF
NA	NA	TRBV6-6	TRBJ2-2	TGTGCCAGCAGTCTCACAGGGCGCTTGAACACCGGGGAGCTGTTTTTT	CASSLTGRLNTGELFF
once	NA	TRBV25-1	TRBJ1-5	TGTGCCAGCAGTCCTGGGGGGGCTGGTCAGCCCCAGCATTTT	CASSPGGAGQPQHF
NA	TRBD2	TRBV15	TRBJ2-1	TGTGCCACCAGCCCCTCCTCCCGGGGGGACCATGAGCAGTTCTTC	CATSPSSRGDHEQFF
NA	NA	TRBV5-6	TRBJ1-3	TGTGCCAGCAGCTCCCCCGGCGGGATAGCTGGAAACACCATATATTTT	CASSSPGGIAGNTIYF
NA	NA	TRBV7-8	TRBJ1-1	TGTGCCAGCAGCCCTAGACAGACGGAAGTTGAAGCTTTCTTT	CASSPRQTEVEAFF
NA	TRBD1	TRBV7-2	TRBJ1-2	TGTGCCAGCAGCTTAGGGGGACAGGGCTCGGGCTACACCTTC	CASSLGGQGSGYTF
NA	TRBD1	TRBV4-1	TRBJ1-6	TGCGCCAGTAAGCTCAGGGGGAGCTCCTATAATTCACCCCTCCACTTT	CASKLRGSSYNSPLHF
NA	NA	TRBV5-4	TRBJ2-1	TGTGCCACCCAGAGGGAGAATGAGCAGTTCTTC	CATQRENEQFF
NA	NA	TRBV4-3	TRBJ1-3	TGCGCCAGCAGCCAAGGCCAGGGTAGTGGAAACACCATATATTTT	CASSQGQGSGNTIYF
NA	TRBD1	TRBV7-8	TRBJ2-2	TGTGCCAGCAGCAGCAGCTTAGGGTCGTTGGGGACAGGGGACACCGGGGAGCTGTTTTTT	CASSSSLGSLGTGDTGELFF
once	TRBD1	TRBV5-6	TRBJ1-1	TGTGCCAGCAGCTCCCTTAGGGGGCTGGGGACTGAAGCTTTCTTT	CASSSLRGLGTEAFF
NA	NA	TRBV7-9	TRBJ1-3	TGTGCCAGCAGCTTACCAGGAAACACCATATATTTT	CASSLPGNTIYF
NA	NA	TRBV10-2	TRBJ2-5	TGCGCCAGCAGTGAGTCGTTAGCGGAAGAGACCCAGTACTTC	CASSESLAEETQYF
NA	TRBD2	TRBV5-4	TRBJ2-7	TGTGCCAGCAGCGCCCTAGCGGGCAGCTCCTACGAGCAGTACTTC	CASSALAGSSYEQYF
NA	NA	TRBV9	TRBJ2-7	TGTGCCAGCAGCGGGGACATCCATCAAGACGAGCAGTACTTC	CASSGDIHQDEQYF
few	TRBD1	TRBV6-4	TRBJ1-1	TGTGCCAGCAGGAGAGACAGGGAAAGCACTGAAGCTTTCTTT	CASRRDRESTEAFF
NA	NA	TRBV29-1	TRBJ2-7	TGCAGCGTTCCCGGGCAGGGTACCTACGAGCAGTACTTC	CSVPGQGTYEQYF
once	NA	TRBV5-8	TRBJ1-5	TGTGCCAGCAGCTTTGCCCGTAGCAATCAGCCCCAGCGTTTT	CASSFARSNQPQRF
NA	NA	TRBV12-2	TRBJ2-1	TGTGCAAGTCATCATGGAGGGGCGCCCGGAGGTAATGAGCAGTTCTTC	CASHHGGAPGGNEQFF
NA	TRBD2	TRBV5-1	TRBJ2-5	TGCGCCAGCAGCTTGGGGGGGACTAGCGGGCAAGAGACCCAGTACTTC	CASSLGGTSGQETQYF
NA	TRBD1	TRBV25-1	TRBJ1-1	TGTGCCAGCAGTGGAACAGGGGAATTTACTGAAGCTTTCTTT	CASSGTGEFTEAFF
NA	NA	TRBV5-6	TRBJ1-4	TGTGCCAGCACTCGGGGGGGGGCGAATGAAAAACTGTTTTTT	CASTRGGANEKLFF
NA	NA	TRBV7-2	TRBJ2-7	TGTGCCAGCAGCCCGATTAGGGGCTACGAGCAGTACTTC	CASSPIRGYEQYF
NA	TRBD1	TRBV27	TRBJ1-4	TGTGCCAGCCCCGGGACAGGGGGCTTTGAAAAACTGTTTTTT	CASPGTGGFEKLFF
NA	NA	TRBV6-6	TRBJ1-2	TGTGCCAGCAGGCCGGGACAAAATCTATATGGCTACACCTTC	CASRPGQNLYGYTF
NA	NA	TRBV4-1	TRBJ1-6	TGCGCCAGCACGCCTGGGGGGGGAGGGTCACCCCTCCACTTT	CASTPGGGGSPLHF
once	TRBD1	TRBV9	TRBJ2-5	TGTGCCAGCAGCGTACTGCCGTCGGCAGGGGGCCTCGAGACCCAGTACTTC	CASSVLPSAGGLETQYF
NA	TRBD1	TRBV27	TRBJ2-7	TGTGCCAGCAGTTTATTCTCAGGGGGTTCTCACGAGCAGTACTTC	CASSLFSGGSHEQYF
NA	NA	TRBV18	TRBJ2-7	TGTGCCAGCTCACCACCGCAGGGGAGAAACTACGAGCAGTACTTC	CASSPPQGRNYEQYF
few	NA	TRBV11-2	TRBJ1-4	TGTGCCAGCAGCTCTTTAGGCAGGGGAATTGAGAGTGAAAAACTGTTTTTT	CASSSLGRGIESEKLFF
NA	TRBD1	TRBV9	TRBJ1-1	TGTGCCAGCAGCGCGGGACAGCCGTACACTGAAGCTTTCTTT	CASSAGQPYTEAFF
NA	TRBD1	TRBV5-1	TRBJ1-4	TGCGCCAGCAGCGTTTCCGGGACAGGGGGGGAAAAACTGTTTTTT	CASSVSGTGGEKLFF
NA	NA	TRBV9	TRBJ2-1	TGTGCCAGCCCGCCCTCGACTAGTGGGCCCTACAATGAGCAGTTCTTC	CASPPSTSGPYNEQFF
few	NA	TRBV25-1	TRBJ1-2	TGTGCCAGCAGTCCTCTACACGGGTACGGCTACACCTTC	CASSPLHGYGYTF
NA	NA	TRBV9	TRBJ1-1	TGTGCCAGCAGCGTAGGTTCCCAGGCAGGCACTGAAGCTTTCTTT	CASSVGSQAGTEAFF
NA	TRBD1	TRBV18	TRBJ2-7	TGTGCCAGCTCACCTATCGGACAGGTTGCCTACGAGCAGTACTTC	CASSPIGQVAYEQYF
NA	TRBD2	TRBV2	TRBJ2-1	TGTGCCAGCAGGAGAGGGACTAGCGGTAACAATGAGCAGTTCTTC	CASRRGTSGNNEQFF
NA	TRBD1	TRBV29-1	TRBJ1-1	TGCAGCGTGTACGAACCGACAGGGGGCGCGTACACTGAAGCTTTCTTT	CSVYEPTGGAYTEAFF
NA	NA	TRBV4-2	TRBJ2-1	TGTGCCAGCAGCCCGGAAGCCGGGACTTCCATGGATGAGCAGTTCTTC	CASSPEAGTSMDEQFF
NA	TRBD1	TRBV9	TRBJ1-2	TGTGCCAGCAGCGTGGACAGGGGGAGCTATGGCTACACCTTC	CASSVDRGSYGYTF
NA	NA	TRBV6-1	TRBJ1-4	TGTGCCAGCAGTGAAGTAACGGGTGGGAATGAAAAACTGTTTTTT	CASSEVTGGNEKLFF
NA	NA	TRBV7-8	TRBJ2-1	TGTGCCAGCAGCCCTAATACGGGGATGAGTGAGCAGTTCTTC	CASSPNTGMSEQFF
NA	TRBD2	TRBV5-8	TRBJ2-1	TGTGCCAGCAGCGAAGGGACTAGCGGTTACAATGAGCAGTTCTTC	CASSEGTSGYNEQFF
NA	NA	TRBV5-1	TRBJ2-7	TGCGCCAGCAGCTTGATGGCGGGCCTTGAGGACGAGCAGTACTTC	CASSLMAGLEDEQYF
NA	NA	TRBV10-3	TRBJ2-7	TGTGCCATCAGTGAGGGGGGCTCCTCCTACGAGCAGTACTTC	CAISEGGSSYEQYF
NA	NA	TRBV5-6	TRBJ2-7	TGTGCCAGCAGCGAGATCGGGACACACGAGCAGTACTTC	CASSEIGTHEQYF
NA	TRBD1	TRBV7-2	TRBJ2-7	TGTGCCAGCAGCTTCGGGACAGGACCGAACGAGCAGTACTTC	CASSFGTGPNEQYF
NA	NA	TRBV30	TRBJ2-2	TGTGCCTGGGCCCTCAGGTCCGGGGAGCTGTTTTTT	CAWALRSGELFF
NA	NA	TRBV15	TRBJ1-1	TGTGCCACCAGCCCGAGGCCGGATAACACTGAAGCTTTCTTT	CATSPRPDNTEAFF